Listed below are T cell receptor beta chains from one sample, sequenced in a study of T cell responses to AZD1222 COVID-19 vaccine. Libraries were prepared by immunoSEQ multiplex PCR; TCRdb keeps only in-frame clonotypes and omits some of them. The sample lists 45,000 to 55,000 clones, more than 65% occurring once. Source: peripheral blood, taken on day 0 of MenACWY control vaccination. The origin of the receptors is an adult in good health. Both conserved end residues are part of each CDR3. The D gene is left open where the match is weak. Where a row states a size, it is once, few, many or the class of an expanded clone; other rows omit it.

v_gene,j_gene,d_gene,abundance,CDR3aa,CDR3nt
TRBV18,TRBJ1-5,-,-,CASSPRAGQPGGDQPQHF,TGTGCCAGCTCACCCAGAGCCGGGCAGCCCGGAGGGGATCAGCCCCAGCATTTT
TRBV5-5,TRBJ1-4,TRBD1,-,CASSWGQGGPTNEKLFF,TGTGCCAGCAGCTGGGGACAGGGGGGCCCAACTAATGAAAAACTGTTTTTT
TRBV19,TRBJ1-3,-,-,CASSIGRLSGNTIYF,TGTGCCAGTAGTATCGGCCGGCTCTCTGGAAACACCATATATTTT
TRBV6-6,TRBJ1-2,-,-,CASTTNRDNYGYTF,TGTGCCAGCACTACAAACAGGGATAACTATGGCTACACCTTC
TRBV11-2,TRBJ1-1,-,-,CASSLESRVSGTEAFF,TGTGCCAGCAGCTTAGAATCTAGAGTTAGCGGCACTGAAGCTTTCTTT
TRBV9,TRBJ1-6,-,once,CASSGANSPLHF,TGTGCCAGCAGCGGGGCAAATTCACCCCTCCACTTT
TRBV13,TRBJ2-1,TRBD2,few,CASSLPAGVNNEQFF,TGTGCCAGCAGCTTACCAGCGGGAGTAAACAATGAGCAGTTCTTC
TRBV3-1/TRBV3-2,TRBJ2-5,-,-,CASSQPRGVFQETQYF,TGTGCCAGCAGCCAACCCAGGGGTGTCTTTCAAGAGACCCAGTACTTC
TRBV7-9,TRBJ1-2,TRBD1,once,CASSSWTGSYGYTF,TGTGCCAGCAGCTCCTGGACAGGGAGCTATGGCTACACCTTC
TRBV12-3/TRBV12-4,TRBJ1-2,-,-,CASSLDRHYGYTF,TGTGCCAGCAGCCTTGACAGGCACTATGGCTACACCTTC
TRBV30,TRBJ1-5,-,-,CAWSLKGGSNQPQHF,TGTGCCTGGAGTCTGAAGGGGGGGAGCAATCAGCCCCAGCATTTT
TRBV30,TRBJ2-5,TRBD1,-,CAWSDRGRETQYF,TGTGCCTGGAGTGACAGGGGACGGGAGACCCAGTACTTC
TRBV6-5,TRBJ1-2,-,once,CASSLDSNYGYTF,TGTGCCAGCAGCCTGGACAGCAACTATGGCTACACCTTC
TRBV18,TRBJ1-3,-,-,CASSPRRDPSGNTIYF,TGTGCCAGCTCACCACGCCGGGACCCGTCCGGAAACACCATATATTTT
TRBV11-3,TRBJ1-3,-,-,CASSQPGTGNTIYF,TGTGCCAGCAGCCAACCGGGGACTGGAAACACCATATATTTT
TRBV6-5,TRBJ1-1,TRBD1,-,CASSRTTGGDVEAFF,TGTGCCAGCAGTCGCACCACAGGGGGCGACGTGGAAGCTTTCTTT
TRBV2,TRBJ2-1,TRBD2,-,CASSADSGSGEQFF,TGTGCCAGCAGTGCTGATAGCGGGAGCGGTGAGCAGTTCTTC
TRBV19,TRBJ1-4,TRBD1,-,CASSQGETNEKLFF,TGTGCCAGTAGTCAGGGGGAAACTAATGAAAAACTGTTTTTT
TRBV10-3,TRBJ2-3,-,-,CAIMNTDTQYF,TGTGCCATCATGAACACAGATACGCAGTATTTT
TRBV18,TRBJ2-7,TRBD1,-,CASSPGQGALLEQYF,TGTGCCAGCTCACCGGGACAGGGTGCCCTACTGGAGCAGTACTTC
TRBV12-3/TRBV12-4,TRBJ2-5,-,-,CASSFSAARAQYF,TGTGCCAGCAGTTTTTCCGCCGCTCGGGCCCAGTACTTC
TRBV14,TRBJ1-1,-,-,CASSQGGITEAFF,TGTGCCAGCAGCCAGGGTGGGATCACTGAAGCTTTCTTT
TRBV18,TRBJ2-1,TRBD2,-,CASYDRAGGSNEQFF,TGTGCCAGCTACGACAGGGCGGGAGGGAGCAATGAGCAGTTCTTC
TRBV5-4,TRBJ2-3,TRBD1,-,CASSLGTGSDTQYF,TGTGCCAGCAGCCTAGGGACAGGGTCAGATACGCAGTATTTT
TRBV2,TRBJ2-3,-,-,CASSGRADTQYF,TGTGCCAGCAGTGGTAGGGCAGATACGCAGTATTTT
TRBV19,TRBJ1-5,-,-,CASSMGGSNQPQHF,TGTGCCAGTAGTATGGGGGGTAGCAATCAGCCCCAGCATTTT
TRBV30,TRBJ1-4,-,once,CAWSVALATNEKLFF,TGTGCCTGGAGTGTGGCCCTTGCAACTAATGAAAAACTGTTTTTT
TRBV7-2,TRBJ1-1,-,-,CASSWDTGAAEAFF,TGTGCCAGCAGCTGGGACACCGGGGCGGCTGAAGCTTTCTTT
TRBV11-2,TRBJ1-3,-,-,CASSLGVTSIYF,TGTGCCAGCAGCTTAGGGGTCACCTCCATATATTTT
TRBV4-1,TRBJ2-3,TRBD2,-,CASSPLWTSGRPGDTQYF,TGCGCCAGCAGCCCCCTATGGACCAGCGGGAGGCCTGGAGATACGCAGTATTTT
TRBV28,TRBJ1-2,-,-,CASSFGRNYGYTF,TGTGCCAGCAGTTTCGGCAGAAACTATGGCTACACCTTC
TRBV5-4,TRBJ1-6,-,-,CASSPSGQINSPLHF,TGTGCCAGCAGCCCATCGGGACAAATCAATTCACCCCTCCACTTT